This T cell receptor beta chain is drawn from a study of OX40 agonist ivuxolimab in advanced cancers. Study background: Dose-escalation patients had hepatocellular carcinoma, melanoma, renal cell or head and neck cancer. One hepatocellular carcinoma and two cutaneous melanoma patients partially responded.

Looked up from germline, CDR1 is SQVTM and CDR2 is ANQGSEA. V dropped 0 bases and J dropped 10 bases, with 9 bases sitting between them. The CDR3 is made up of 11 amino acids. TCRdb keeps only in-frame clones here, not all; method: immunoSEQ multiplex PCR. In the table there are over 95,000 clones, 70% to 90% of which are singletons. The specimen was CD4+ or CD8+ T cells sorted from blood, collected in a trial of the OX40 agonist ivuxolimab. This receptor was obtained from an adult with an advanced solid tumor such as melanoma, head and neck, liver or kidney cancer. This sequence joins TRBV29-1 and TRBJ1-1; D uncertain. The CDR3 region is CSVEDRKGAFF. The CDR3 DNA follows: TGCAGCGTTGAAGATCGAAAGGGAGCTTTCTTT.